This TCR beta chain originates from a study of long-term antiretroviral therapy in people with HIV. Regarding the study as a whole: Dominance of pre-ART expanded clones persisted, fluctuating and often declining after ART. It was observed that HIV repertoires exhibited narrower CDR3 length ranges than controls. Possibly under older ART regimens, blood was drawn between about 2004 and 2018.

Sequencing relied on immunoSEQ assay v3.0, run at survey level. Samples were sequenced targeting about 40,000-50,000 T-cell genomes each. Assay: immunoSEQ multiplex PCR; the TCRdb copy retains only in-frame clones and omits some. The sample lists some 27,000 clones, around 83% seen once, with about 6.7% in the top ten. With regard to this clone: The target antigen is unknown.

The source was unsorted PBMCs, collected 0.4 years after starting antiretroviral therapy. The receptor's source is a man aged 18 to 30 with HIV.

The CDR3 region has the DNA TGTGCCAGCAGCTTAGCGGGGGGCAATCAGCCCCAGCATTTT. Translation gives CASSLAGGNQPQHF. This chain uses TRBV7-2 with TRBJ1-5; tentatively, D is TRBD1 (5 bases). The CDR3 covers 14 residues. Germline V lookup: CDR1 SGHTA, CDR2 FQGNSA. V gave up 0 bases and J gave up 2 bases, with 5 bases separating them.